Here is one T cell receptor (beta chain) with its context. Amplification used 60 Vbeta primers and 13 Jbeta primers. Clones were sequenced by immunoSEQ multiplex PCR, and TCRdb holds only the in-frame ones, with some missing. Of about 120,000 clones listed, over 60% are singletons. This sample is drawn from a study of cytomegalovirus exposure and HLA in healthy donors. This CDR3 comprises 14 residues. Germline loops: CDR1 SEHNR, CDR2 FQNEAQ (reference sequence). V gave up 5 bases and J gave up 12 bases; unmatched junction bases: 5. The sequencing sample was made of PBMCs. V is TRBV7-9 and J is TRBJ2-1, with 15 positions matching TRBD2. The receptor comes from a man younger than 35 in good health and CMV-seronegative. CDR3 in DNA: TGTGCCAGCAGCGGACCGGGACTAGCGGGGGGGCAGTTCTTC. Its protein is CASSGPGLAGGQFF.